Presented here are 24 T cell receptor beta chains from one specimen sequenced in a study of OX40 agonist ivuxolimab in advanced cancers. Clones were sequenced by immunoSEQ multiplex PCR, and TCRdb holds only the in-frame ones, with some missing. Of about 89,000 clones listed, roughly 91% were seen once; the top ten hold about 0.76%. This sample comprised CD4+ or CD8+ T cells sorted from blood, obtained in a trial of the OX40 agonist ivuxolimab. The receptors were gathered from an adult with an advanced solid tumor such as melanoma, head and neck, liver or kidney cancer.

V usage is TRBV5-5 and J usage is TRBJ2-7; 7 bases are shared with TRBD1. This CDR3 contains 16 residues. V gave up 0 bases and J gave up 2 bases; unmatched junction bases: 8. CDR1 and CDR2 (germline): SGHKS, YYEKEE (reference sequence). CDR3 loop: CASSLALQGIPYEQYF. The DNA for the CDR3 is TGTGCCAGCAGCTTGGCCCTACAGGGGATACCCTACGAGCAGTACTTC. The full variable domain, completed using reference TRBV5-5 and TRBJ2-7, is DAGVTQSPTHLIKTRGQQVTLRCSPISGHKSVSWYQQVLGQGPQFIFQYYEKEERGRGNFPDRFSARQFPNYSSELNVNALLLGDSALYLCASSLALQGIPYEQYFGPGTRLTVT.

CDR3 loop: CAWSPQTGEKLFF. The CDR3 DNA reads TGTGCCTGGAGTCCCCAGACTGGCGAAAAACTGTTTTTT. The chain has TRBV30 and TRBJ1-4; D ambiguous. Trimming took off 2 bases at V and 8 bases at J, with 12 bases between the two ends. This CDR3 spans 13 amino acids. In germline, CDR1 is GTSNPN, CDR2 SVGIG (reference sequence).

The rearrangement links TRBV5-1 to TRBJ1-2; possible D gene TRBD1, 6 bases. V was clipped by 0 bases and J by 4 bases, with 10 bases between them. CDR3 size: 14 residues. Looked up from germline, CDR1 is SGHRS and CDR2 is YFSETQ. The CDR3 bases are TGCGCCAGCAGCTTGGAAGGGGGTGCCTATGGCTACACCTTC. Translation gives CASSLEGGAYGYTF.

V is TRBV4-2 and J is TRBJ1-4; 7 nucleotides match TRBD1. V gave up 3 bases and J gave up 4 bases; unmatched junction bases: 5. The CDR3 spans 15 residues. Germline V gives CDR1 LGHNA, CDR2 YNFKEQ. CDR3 nucleotide sequence: TGTGCCAGCAGCCAGGACAGGATGAATAATGAAAAACTGTTTTTT. This translates into CASSQDRMNNEKLFF.

This sequence joins TRBV6-5 and TRBJ1-5; D not resolved. The CDR3 contains 13 residues. From germline, CDR1 is MNHEY and CDR2 SVGAGI. Between the trimmed V and J ends, which lost 2 bases and 6 bases, there was a span of 8 bases. CDR3 residues: CASSYGEGQPQHF. The CDR3 DNA sequence: TGTGCCAGCAGTTACGGTGAGGGTCAGCCCCAGCATTTT.

The chain recombines TRBV7-9 with TRBJ2-7; either TRBD1 or TRBD2 may fit D (5 bases each). Trimming left V 5 bases short and J 10 bases short, with 18 bases between. The CDR3 is 13 residues long. Germline V gives CDR1 SEHNR, CDR2 FQNEAQ (reference sequence). DNA for the CDR3: TGTGCCAGCAGCACCGGGACGGCGCTCAGCCAGTACTTC. Translating gives CASSTGTALSQYF.

The V gene is TRBV6-5, the J gene TRBJ2-2; 10 bases are shared with TRBD2. Per germline, CDR1 MNHEY and CDR2 SVGAGI. V lost 6 bases and J lost 2; bases outside the gene matches: 3. This CDR3 has 15 amino acids. CDR3 nucleotides: TGTGCCAGCAGGAAACTAGCGGGAAACACCGGGGAGCTGTTTTTT. This codes for CASRKLAGNTGELFF.

The V and J genes are TRBV5-4 and TRBJ2-1; 11 nucleotides match TRBD2. Trimming cost V 0 bases and J 3 bases; bases outside gene matches: 5. CDR3 length: 17 residues. Germline-derived CDR1 and CDR2 are SGHNT and YYREEE (reference sequence). The CDR3 is CASSLGTLAGGYNEQFF. The CDR3 nucleotides read TGTGCCAGCAGCTTGGGGACTCTAGCGGGGGGCTACAATGAGCAGTTCTTC.

The rearrangement joins TRBV18 to TRBJ2-1, with D possibly being TRBD1 (6 bases). Germline V gives CDR1 KGHSH, CDR2 LQKENI. V was shortened by 2 bases and J by 7 bases, with 12 bases between the two germline ends. This CDR3 region has 14 residues. CDR3 in DNA: TGTGCCAGCTCACCAACCGGGACATATAATGAGCAGTTCTTC. Amino acid sequence: CASSPTGTYNEQFF.

CDR3 sequence reads: CASSTRGAKNIQYF. CDR3 DNA sequence: TGTGCCAGCAGTACGCGGGGGGCCAAAAACATTCAGTACTTC. The chain is built from TRBV6-5 and TRBJ2-4; 7 positions agree with TRBD2. V shed 5 bases, J shed 1 base, and the junction held 2 bases outside the gene matches. Germline V gives CDR1 MNHEY, CDR2 SVGAGI. The length of the CDR3 is 14 residues.

This sequence joins TRBV7-2 and TRBJ2-7, with a tentative D call TRBD1 (6 bases). In germline, CDR1 is SGHTA, CDR2 FQGNSA. Deletions cut 3 bases from V and 4 bases from J, with 7 bases between. CDR3 size: 12 residues. The DNA of the CDR3 is TGTGCCAGCAGCTTTGACAGGTACGAGCAGTACTTC. It yields the protein CASSFDRYEQYF.

The rearrangement joins TRBV2 to TRBJ2-2; D unclear. CDR3 size: 11 residues. V lost 7 bases to trimming and J lost 1 base, with 1 base between them. CDR1 and CDR2 from the germline V gene are SNHLY and FYNNEI. CDR3 sequence reads: CASKNTGELFF. Here the CDR3 DNA reads TGTGCCAGCAAGAACACCGGGGAGCTGTTTTTT.

The chain has TRBV4-1 and TRBJ2-1, with 9 bases fitting TRBD2. V was pared by 4 bases and J by 6 bases, with 10 bases of the junction left unmatched. Germline CDR1 MGHRA, CDR2 YSYEKL. The CDR3 is 16 residues long. The CDR3 loop reads CASSPLPTSGINEQFF. The CDR3 region has the DNA TGCGCCAGCAGCCCCCTCCCGACTAGCGGTATCAATGAGCAGTTCTTC.

The rearrangement links TRBV28 to TRBJ1-2, with TRBD1 identical over 7 bases. Germline values: CDR1 MDHEN, CDR2 SYDVKM. J gave up 2 bases and V 4 bases, and 4 bases lay outside the gene matches. The length of the CDR3 is 14 residues. The CDR3 sequence is CASSWGQQNYGYTF. The DNA of the CDR3 is TGTGCCAGCAGTTGGGGACAGCAAAACTATGGCTACACCTTC.

The chain is built from TRBV5-6 and TRBJ1-1, with a weak D call TRBD1 (6 bases). The CDR3 sequence is 14 residues long. Germline CDR1 is SGHDT and CDR2 is YYEEEE. V lost 3 bases and J 1 base, leaving 10 bases between the germline ends. The CDR3 sequence: CASSWTGQNTEAFF. For the CDR3, the DNA is TGTGCCAGCAGCTGGACGGGACAGAACACTGAAGCTTTCTTT.

V usage is TRBV5-5 and J usage is TRBJ1-2; D is uncertain. Trimming cost V 7 bases and J 5 bases, with 12 bases left between them. The length of the CDR3 is 12 residues. The germline V gene encodes CDR1 SGHKS and CDR2 YYEKEE (reference sequence). This chain's CDR3 is CASGQSSYGYTF. Here the CDR3 DNA reads TGTGCCAGCGGGCAAAGCTCTTATGGCTACACCTTC.

The chain joins TRBV6-5 to TRBJ1-3; 7 nucleotides match TRBD1. The germline V gene has CDR1 MNHEY and CDR2 SVGAGI. J gave up 0 bases and V 6 bases, and 5 bases lay outside the gene matches. This CDR3 has 15 residues. CDR3 coding DNA: TGTGCCAGCAGAAGCGGGACAGCCTCTGGAAACACCATATATTTT. This codes for CASRSGTASGNTIYF.

This chain links TRBV6-6 with TRBJ2-6; D gene ambiguous. This CDR3 is built from 12 residues. The germline V gene has CDR1 MNHNY and CDR2 SVGAGI (reference sequence). V lost 5 bases, J lost 2 bases, and 1 base lay in between. The CDR3 protein is CASSPGANVLTF. Written as DNA, the CDR3 is TGTGCCAGCAGTCCTGGGGCCAACGTCCTGACTTTC.

The gene calls are TRBV18 and TRBJ1-1, with no clear D. Trimming cost V 3 bases and J 5 bases, with 16 bases left between them. Germline CDR1 and CDR2: KGHSH and LQKENI. The CDR3 contains 15 residues. The CDR3 DNA is TGTGCCAGCTCACCCTCACTTGGCCCTGGAACTGAAGCTTTCTTT. Translating gives CASSPSLGPGTEAFF. Complete variable domain (other parts from reference TRBV18 and TRBJ1-1): NAGVMQNPRHLVRRRGQEARLRCSPMKGHSHVYWYRQLPEEGLKFMVYLQKENIIDESGMPKERFSAEFPKEGPSILRIQQVVRGDSAAYFCASSPSLGPGTEAFFGQGTRLTVV.

The rearrangement links TRBV5-1 to TRBJ2-7; TRBD2 is a possible D gene (6 bases). V was cut by 4 bases and J by 4 bases, with 12 bases left in between. This CDR3 is built from 13 residues. Germline values: CDR1 SGHRS, CDR2 YFSETQ. The CDR3 DNA follows: TGCGCCAGCAGCCCCGCTAGCGAATACGAGCAGTACTTC. Translation: CASSPASEYEQYF. The full variable domain, completed using reference TRBV5-1 and TRBJ2-7, is KAGVTQTPRYLIKTRGQQVTLSCSPISGHRSVSWYQQTPGQGLQFLFEYFSETQRNKGNFPGRFSGRQFSNSRSEMNVSTLELGDSALYLCASSPASEYEQYFGPGTRLTVT.

CDR3 sequence: CASSLGAGGRTEAFF. As DNA, the CDR3 is TGTGCCAGCAGCTTAGGGGCAGGGGGCAGAACTGAAGCTTTCTTT. V usage is TRBV7-9 and J usage is TRBJ1-1; 8 positions agree with TRBD1. The CDR3 totals 15 residues. Germline loops: CDR1 SEHNR, CDR2 FQNEAQ (reference sequence). Germline trimming cut 1 base from V and 5 bases from J; bases unmatched to any gene: 6.

The CDR3 loop is CASMRESSYNEQFF. The CDR3 region has the DNA TGTGCCAGTATGCGGGAGTCCTCCTACAATGAGCAGTTCTTC. The chain recombines TRBV19 with TRBJ2-1; the match to TRBD2 covers 7 bases. CDR1 and CDR2 (germline): LNHDA, SQIVND (reference sequence). The CDR3 is made up of 14 amino acids. With 7 bases clipped from V and 0 bases from J, the junction kept 3 bases outside the gene matches.

In this sample, this clone turned up a few times. The CDR3 DNA follows: TGTGCCAGCAGTCCGACCGGACAAAACACCGGGGAGCTGTTTTTT. This translates into CASSPTGQNTGELFF. The chain combines TRBV6-1 with TRBJ2-2; weak D call: TRBD1 (5 bases). Germline CDR1 reads MNHNS; CDR2 reads SASEGT. The germline V and J ends were trimmed by 5 bases and 2 bases, with 12 bases remaining between them. There are 15 residues in the CDR3.

This clone was observed a handful of times. The sample contains more than one DNA sequence encoding this CDR3. The chain carries TRBV29-1 and TRBJ2-7; 8 bases match TRBD1. Losses at the gene ends were 5 bases for V and 0 bases for J; bases not matched to a gene: 3. The CDR3 has 13 residues. Per the germline V gene, CDR1 is SQVTM and CDR2 is ANQGSEA. The CDR3 sequence: CSVSTGGSYEQYF. The CDR3 DNA follows: TGCAGCGTTTCAACAGGGGGCTCCTACGAGCAGTACTTC.